This TCR beta chain was recovered during a study of blood T cells in healthy people across ages. Whole-study results and caveats: PBMCs were not sorted, which prevented a conclusive comparison of naive versus antigen-experienced cells. Aged donors had fewer naive CD4+ cells and lower diversity than long-lived donors.

Alongside a J-beta primer mix, a sample-barcoded 5' primer served in a second PCR lasting about 6 to 11 cycles. TCRdb re-called the 5' RACE reads with MiXCR, one entry per CDR3 protein. The sample has 850,000 to 1,300,000 distinct CDR3 sequences, less than 50% seen once. Turning to this clonotype: Its antigen is unidentified.

Germline trimming cut 0 bases from V and 4 bases from J; bases unmatched to any gene: 5. CDR1 and CDR2 from the germline V gene are LNHNV and YYDKDF (reference sequence). The CDR3 loop spans 15 amino acids. V and J are TRBV15 and TRBJ2-5, with 7 nucleotides matching TRBD1. Sample: blood. The receptor comes from an older woman in good health. CDR3: CATSRDPGGAETQYF. DNA for the CDR3: TGTGCCACCAGCAGAGATCCAGGGGGAGCAGAGACCCAGTACTTC.